This T cell receptor (beta chain) was found in a study of blood T cell repertoires in COVID-19. In the source study's methods: Estimation of nucleated cell counts was performed using reference gene primer amplification. Generated by immunoSEQ multiplex PCR, the TCRdb table keeps only in-frame clones and is missing some. For V, J and clone size, that table is used; D and trimming come from the DNA. The sample has about 120,000 clones, 82% seen once. Trimming shortened V by 3 bases and J by 4 bases, and 15 bases separated the two germline ends. Germline CDR1 is PRHDT and CDR2 is FYEKMQ (reference sequence). The CDR3 has 15 amino acids.

Sample: peripheral blood. The J gene is TRBJ1-1, the V gene TRBV13; D possibly corresponds to TRBD1 (6 bases). The sequence came from a human donor in a cohort sampled during active COVID-19. CDR3 nucleotides: TGTGCCAGCAGCTTCGGACGGGGGGCGACCACTGAAGCTTTCTTT. It yields the protein CASSFGRGATTEAFF.